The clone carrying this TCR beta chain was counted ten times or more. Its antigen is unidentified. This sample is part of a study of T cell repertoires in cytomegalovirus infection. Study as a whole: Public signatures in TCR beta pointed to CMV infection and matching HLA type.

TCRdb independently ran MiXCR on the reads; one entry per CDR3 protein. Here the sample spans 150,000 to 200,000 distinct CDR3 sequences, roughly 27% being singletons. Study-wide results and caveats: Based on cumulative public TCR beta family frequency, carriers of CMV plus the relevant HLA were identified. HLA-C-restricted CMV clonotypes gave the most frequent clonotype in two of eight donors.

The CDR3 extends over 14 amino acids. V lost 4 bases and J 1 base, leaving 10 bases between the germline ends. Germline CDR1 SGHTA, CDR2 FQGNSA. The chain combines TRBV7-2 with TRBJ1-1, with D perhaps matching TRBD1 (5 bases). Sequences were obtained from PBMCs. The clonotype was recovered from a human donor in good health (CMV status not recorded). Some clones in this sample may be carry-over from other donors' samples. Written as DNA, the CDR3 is TGTGCCAGCAGCTCGTACGACAGGAACACTGAAGCTTTCTTT. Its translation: CASSSYDRNTEAFF.